What follows are 4 T cell receptor beta chains derived from one specimen sequenced in a study of monozygotic twins with inflammatory bowel disease. TCRdb re-called the 5' RACE reads and catalogs CDR3 proteins one per entry, DNA excluded. This sample carries 160,000 or so distinct CDR3 sequences, with around 2.4% going to the ten biggest clones. What was sequenced was blood. All receptors derive from a human donor with ulcerative colitis or Crohn's disease, or a healthy co-twin of an affected twin (not recorded which).

This chain joins TRBV5-1 and TRBJ2-3; TCRdb selects TRBD1, and the lack of DNA leaves this call unchecked. The germline CDR1 and CDR2 sequences are SGHRS and YFSETQ. The CDR3 spans 13 residues. This CDR3 is CASSSGYADTQYF.

The chain employs TRBV20-1 and TRBJ2-1; lacking DNA, the TRBD1 call made by TCRdb goes unchecked. Germline loops: CDR1 DFQATT, CDR2 SNEGSKA (reference sequence). This CDR3 is 13 amino acids long. CDR3 protein: CSADRVTYNEQFF.

V usage is TRBV28 and J usage is TRBJ1-4. In germline, CDR1 is MDHEN, CDR2 SYDVKM. The CDR3 is 14 residues long. The CDR3 spells CASIFGGPNEKLFF.

This chain uses TRBV7-8 with TRBJ2-2; TCRdb outputs TRBD2, but without DNA this stays unchecked. The germline CDR1 and CDR2 sequences are SGHVS and FQNEAQ. The CDR3 is made up of 15 amino acids. The CDR3 reads CASSSWTGGTGELFF.